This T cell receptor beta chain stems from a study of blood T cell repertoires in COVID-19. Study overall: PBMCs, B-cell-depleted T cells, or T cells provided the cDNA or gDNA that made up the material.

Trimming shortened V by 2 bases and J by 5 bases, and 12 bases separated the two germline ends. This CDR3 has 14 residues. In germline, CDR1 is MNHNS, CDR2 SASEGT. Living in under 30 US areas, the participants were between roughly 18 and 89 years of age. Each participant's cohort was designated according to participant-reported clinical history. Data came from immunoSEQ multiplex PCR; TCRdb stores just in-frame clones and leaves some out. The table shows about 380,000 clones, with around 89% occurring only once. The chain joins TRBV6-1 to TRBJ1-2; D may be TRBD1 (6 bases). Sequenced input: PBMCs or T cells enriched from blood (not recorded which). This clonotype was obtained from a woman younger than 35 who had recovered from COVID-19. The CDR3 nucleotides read TGTGCCAGCAGTGAAATCGAAGGGGGTTATGGCTACACCTTC. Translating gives CASSEIEGGYGYTF.